This TCR beta chain originates from a study of OX40 agonist ivuxolimab in advanced cancers. Across the whole study: Patients enrolled in dose escalation were diagnosed with hepatocellular carcinoma, melanoma, renal cell or head and neck cancer. General study results and limits: Mean expanded clone counts were higher in CD8+ than CD4+ T cells.

This clone showed up just a few times. What it binds is unknown. CDR3 length equals 15 residues. The germline V gene has CDR1 SEHNR and CDR2 FQNEAQ (reference sequence). Trimming removed 1 base from V and 3 bases from J, with 13 bases in between. TCRdb's copy holds only in-frame clones and misses some; the assay was immunoSEQ multiplex PCR. The repertoire holds 90,000 to 120,000 clones, with around 90% as singletons. The material sequenced was CD4+ or CD8+ T cells sorted from blood, taken in a trial of the OX40 agonist ivuxolimab. The TCR sequence derives from an adult with an advanced solid tumor such as melanoma, head and neck, liver or kidney cancer. The chain employs TRBV7-9 and TRBJ2-7; the D gene is possibly TRBD1 (6 bases). In nucleotides, the CDR3 is TGTGCCAGCAGCTTAGTTACAGGGATGAACTACGAGCAGTACTTC. Its protein is CASSLVTGMNYEQYF.